This T cell receptor beta chain was recovered during a study of response to subunit inactivated influenza vaccine. Broader study findings: A suggestion made by the authors is that each seasonal influenza vaccination recruits few new T cells.

Remarks on this clonotype: Its antigen is unknown.

TCRdb used MiXCR to reprocess the RT-PCR reads, holding one entry per CDR3 protein. The sample yields fewer than 350,000 distinct CDR3 sequences, just over 20% seen once. This sequence was found in a man between 50 and 75 years old who received an inactivated influenza vaccine. Sample: PBMCs from blood, taken less than 22 months after vaccination.

The DNA for the CDR3 is TGTGCCAGTAGTGGGCGATACGAGCAGTACTTC. Encoded protein: CASSGRYEQYF. The chain has TRBV19 and TRBJ2-7; D gene uncertain. Trimming took off 5 bases at V and 4 bases at J, with 6 bases between the two ends. The CDR3 contains 11 residues. CDR1 and CDR2 from the germline V gene are LNHDA and SQIVND (reference sequence).